A single sample is the source of the 13 T cell receptor beta chains below, sequenced in a study of shared clonotypes between healthy human individuals (dated by TCRdb to 2018 to 2020). The library was produced with the immunoSEQ multiplex PCR assay. The clones in this table, taken by TCRdb from immuneACCESS, are in-frame only. Not every clone is retained; where verified, under half of the shortfall comes from an unresolved V gene, and the cause of the rest is unknown. The sample table contains 2 million to 2.5 million clones; only one count was recorded for approximately 94% of them. The biggest ten clones account for over 0.1% of the sample. The sequencing sample was made of naive CD4+ T cells sorted from blood. The sample's cell subset or site label is to be understood as: CD45RA+ positively selected. These receptors originate from a young man in good health.

This chain's CDR3 is CASSEFVGYTEAFF. In nucleotides, the CDR3 is TGTGCCAGCAGTGAATTTGTGGGGTACACTGAAGCTTTCTTT. The J gene is TRBJ1-1, the V gene TRBV2; no reliable D call. The CDR3 loop spans 14 amino acids. V was pared by 2 bases and J by 3 bases, with 10 bases between. CDR1 and CDR2 from the germline V gene are SNHLY and FYNNEI.

The chain carries TRBV5-1 and TRBJ2-1; D ambiguous. V lost 0 bases, J lost 5 bases, and 6 bases lay in between. Per the germline V gene, CDR1 is SGHRS and CDR2 is YFSETQ. This CDR3 region has 13 residues. The chain's CDR3 is CASSLASNNEQFF. The CDR3 DNA follows: TGCGCCAGCAGCTTGGCTTCGAACAATGAGCAGTTCTTC.

This sequence joins TRBV7-6 and TRBJ2-5; the D gene is possibly TRBD2 (6 bases). Germline assignment: CDR1 SGHVS and CDR2 FNYEAQ. The CDR3 runs to 14 residues. Trimming took 3 bases from V and 2 from J, leaving 10 bases between them. The CDR3 is CASSFGGLQETQYF. In DNA form, the CDR3 reads TGTGCCAGCAGCTTCGGGGGACTTCAAGAGACCCAGTACTTC.

This chain uses TRBV15 with TRBJ1-2; no definite D call. V lost 1 base, J lost 4 bases, and 10 bases lay in between. CDR1 LNHNV and CDR2 YYDKDF come from the germline V gene (reference sequence). This CDR3 region has 14 residues. CDR3 protein: CATSRGIPRYGYTF. The CDR3 DNA follows: TGTGCCACCAGCAGAGGGATACCTCGCTATGGCTACACCTTC.

The V and J genes are TRBV18 and TRBJ2-7, with D possibly called TRBD1 or TRBD2 (5 bases each). Germline values: CDR1 KGHSH, CDR2 LQKENI. Trimming pared 2 bases from V and 6 bases from J, leaving 8 bases between. CDR3 length equals 12 residues. The CDR3 sequence: CASSPGTVEQYF. The DNA for the CDR3 is TGTGCCAGCTCACCAGGGACGGTCGAGCAGTACTTC. Looking up the rest from reference TRBV18 and TRBJ2-7 gives the full variable domain: NAGVMQNPRHLVRRRGQEARLRCSPMKGHSHVYWYRQLPEEGLKFMVYLQKENIIDESGMPKERFSAEFPKEGPSILRIQQVVRGDSAAYFCASSPGTVEQYFGPGTRLTVT.

This clone occurred once. The V gene is TRBV27, the J gene TRBJ2-7, with D perhaps TRBD1 or TRBD2 (5 bases each). V dropped 6 bases and J dropped 2 bases, with 14 bases sitting between them. This CDR3 is built from 14 residues. The germline V gene has CDR1 MNHEY and CDR2 SMNVEV (reference sequence). As DNA, the CDR3 is TGTGCCAGCAGCCCCGGGACGGTTGCCTACGAGCAGTACTTC. This codes for CASSPGTVAYEQYF.

The gene calls are TRBV4-1 and TRBJ2-2, with D possibly TRBD2 on 6 matching bases. CDR1 is MGHRA, CDR2 YSYEKL, per germline. Trimming removed 1 base from V and 0 bases from J, with 12 bases in between. The CDR3 has 17 amino acids. CDR3 nucleotides: TGCGCCAGCAGCCAAGTTGTGGGGGGACCGAACACCGGGGAGCTGTTTTTT. It yields the protein CASSQVVGGPNTGELFF.

V gene TRBV5-6 combines with J gene TRBJ1-2; D is possibly TRBD1 (5 bases). CDR3 length: 13 residues. CDR1 is SGHDT, CDR2 YYEEEE, per germline. Trimming took 6 bases from V and 4 from J, leaving 13 bases between them. CDR3 DNA: TGTGCCAGCAACCGGGACTCAGGCTATGGCTACACCTTC. As protein: CASNRDSGYGYTF.

This chain joins TRBV5-6 and TRBJ1-3; D gene uncertain. Trimming pared 2 bases from V and 2 bases from J, leaving 5 bases between. The CDR3 covers 13 residues. Germline V CDR1 and CDR2: SGHDT, YYEEEE. The CDR3, as DNA: TGTGCCAGCAGCTTCGGGGCTGGAAACACCATATATTTT. Translated: CASSFGAGNTIYF.

The count of this clone is one. The J gene is TRBJ2-7, the V gene TRBV7-2, with TRBD1 matching 10 bases. The CDR3 is made up of 15 amino acids. Germline V gene data show CDR1 as SGHTA and CDR2 as FQGNSA. The V gene end was trimmed by 5 bases and the J gene end by 2 bases; junction bases not matched to a gene: 6. The CDR3 reads CASSATGTGAYEQYF. DNA of the CDR3: TGTGCCAGCAGCGCTACCGGGACAGGGGCCTACGAGCAGTACTTC.

CDR3 amino acids: CATERGGSTTGELFF. The CDR3 bases are TGTGCCACAGAAAGGGGTGGGTCCACCACCGGGGAGCTGTTTTTT. The gene calls are TRBV5-4 and TRBJ2-2; tentative D call: TRBD1 (5 bases). Trimming removed 9 bases at V and 4 bases at J, with 19 bases between. The CDR3 spans 15 residues. Germline V gene lookup returns CDR1 SGHNT and CDR2 YYREEE (reference sequence).

J is TRBJ1-5 and V is TRBV30; a possible D gene is TRBD1 (5 bases). Between the trimmed V and J ends, which lost 2 bases and 11 bases, there was a span of 19 bases. The germline CDR1 and CDR2 sequences are GTSNPN and SVGIG (reference sequence). The CDR3 spans 14 residues. CDR3 residues: CAWSRTPDGGAQHF. The CDR3 DNA sequence: TGTGCCTGGAGTAGGACGCCCGATGGGGGGGCCCAGCATTTT.

V usage is TRBV25-1 and J usage is TRBJ1-6; maybe TRBD1 (6 bases). Per the germline V gene, CDR1 is MGHDK and CDR2 is SYGVNS. CDR3 size: 13 residues. Trimming took 6 bases from V and 7 from J, leaving 10 bases between them. The CDR3 nucleotides are TGTGCCAGCAGGACAGGCCCGAATTCACCCCTCCACTTT. Protein: CASRTGPNSPLHF.